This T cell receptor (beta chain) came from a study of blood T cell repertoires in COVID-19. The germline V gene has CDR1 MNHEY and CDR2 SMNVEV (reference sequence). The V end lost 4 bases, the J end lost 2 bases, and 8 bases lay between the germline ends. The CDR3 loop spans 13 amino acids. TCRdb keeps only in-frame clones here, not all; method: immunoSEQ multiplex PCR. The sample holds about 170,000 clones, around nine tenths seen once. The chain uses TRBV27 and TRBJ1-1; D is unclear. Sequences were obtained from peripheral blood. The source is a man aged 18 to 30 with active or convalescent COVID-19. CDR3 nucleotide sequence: TGTGCCAGCAGTTGGGAGGCCAACACTGAAGCTTTCTTT. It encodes CASSWEANTEAFF.